These 24 T cell receptor beta chains were sequenced from one sample in a study of OX40 agonist ivuxolimab in advanced cancers. Using immunoSEQ multiplex PCR, the repertoire was profiled, and TCRdb retains in-frame clones only, with some absent. Counted here are about 24,000 clones, approximately 91% occurring once; the ten biggest clones make up about 47%. The sample consisted of CD4+ or CD8+ T cells sorted from blood, taken in a trial of the OX40 agonist ivuxolimab. The source is an adult with an advanced solid tumor such as melanoma, head and neck, liver or kidney cancer.

This clone appeared a single time. This sequence joins TRBV9 and TRBJ2-2; 9 nucleotides match TRBD2. J lost 7 bases, V lost 3 bases, and 13 bases had no gene match. From germline, CDR1 is SGDLS and CDR2 YYNGEE. CDR3 length: 17 residues. Here the CDR3 reads CASSASSGAAGIGELFF. In DNA, the CDR3 is TGTGCCAGCAGCGCCTCTAGCGGGGCAGCCGGTATCGGGGAGCTGTTTTTT.

This clone came up once. This sequence joins TRBV5-1 and TRBJ2-1; D call uncertain. Deletions cut 4 bases from V and 3 bases from J, with 14 bases between. The length of the CDR3 is 15 residues. CDR1 SGHRS and CDR2 YFSETQ come from the germline V gene. The CDR3 is CASSVGPENYNEQFF. CDR3 nucleotide sequence: TGCGCCAGCAGCGTTGGCCCGGAGAACTACAATGAGCAGTTCTTC.

The chain has TRBV6-1 and TRBJ2-3; no reliable D call. Germline loops: CDR1 MNHNS, CDR2 SASEGT. This CDR3 is built from 12 residues. The V end lost 2 bases, the J end lost 2 bases, and 2 bases lay between the germline ends. CDR3 sequence reads: CASSENTDTQYF. In DNA, the CDR3 is TGTGCCAGCAGTGAAAACACAGATACGCAGTATTTT.

This clone was counted only a few times. The rearrangement uses TRBV14 and TRBJ1-2, with TRBD1 matching 7 bases. CDR1 is SGHDN, CDR2 FVKESK, per germline. The V gene end was trimmed by 4 bases and the J gene end by 6 bases; junction bases not matched to a gene: 5. The CDR3 extends over 13 amino acids. The CDR3 spells CASSRFQGDGYTF. In DNA, the CDR3 is TGTGCCAGCAGCCGATTTCAGGGGGATGGCTACACCTTC.

The J gene is TRBJ2-1, the V gene TRBV6-5; D is unresolved. Germline V gene lookup returns CDR1 MNHEY and CDR2 SVGAGI. The CDR3 has 15 residues. V shed 5 bases and J shed 4 bases, with 15 bases lying between them. The CDR3 loop is CASSQRLLRYNEQFF. The CDR3 DNA follows: TGTGCCAGCAGTCAACGACTCCTCCGTTACAATGAGCAGTTCTTC.

The chain joins TRBV5-1 to TRBJ2-1; 7 positions match TRBD1. Germline CDR1 SGHRS, CDR2 YFSETQ. With 4 bases clipped from V and 7 bases from J, the junction kept 11 bases outside the gene matches. CDR3 size: 15 residues. The CDR3 sequence: CASSPFGAGGNEQFF. CDR3 sequence (DNA): TGCGCCAGCAGCCCCTTTGGGGCAGGGGGTAATGAGCAGTTCTTC.

The chain has TRBV6-5 and TRBJ2-5; D is perhaps TRBD2 (6 bases). CDR3 length equals 13 residues. The V gene's germline CDR1 is MNHEY and CDR2 SVGAGI. Trimming stripped 5 bases from V and 5 bases from J, with 12 bases between. CDR3 in amino acids: CASSKTSAETQYF. CDR3 sequence (DNA): TGTGCCAGCAGTAAGACTAGTGCGGAGACCCAGTACTTC.

This clone was counted only a few times. The chain employs TRBV15 and TRBJ2-2; D is possibly TRBD1 (6 bases). Germline V lookup: CDR1 LNHNV, CDR2 YYDKDF (reference sequence). V was pared by 3 bases and J by 1 base, with 6 bases between. This CDR3 comprises 14 residues. CDR3: CATSRGQNTGELFF. The CDR3 DNA follows: TGTGCCACCAGCAGGGGACAGAACACCGGGGAGCTGTTTTTT. Based on the CDR3 plus reference TRBV15 and TRBJ2-2, the full variable domain is DAMVIQNPRYQVTQFGKPVTLSCSQTLNHNVMYWYQQKSSQAPKLLFHYYDKDFNNEADTPDNFQSRRPNTSFCFLDIRSPGLGDTAMYLCATSRGQNTGELFFGEGSRLTVL.

In this sample, this clone turned up a few times. CDR3 sequence reads: CASRNIGTGFYEQYF. The CDR3 bases are TGTGCCAGCAGAAATATTGGGACAGGGTTCTACGAGCAGTACTTC. V usage is TRBV2 and J usage is TRBJ2-7, with 9 nucleotides matching TRBD1. V gave up 6 bases and J gave up 3 bases; unmatched junction bases: 9. CDR3 size: 15 residues. Per the germline V gene, CDR1 is SNHLY and CDR2 is FYNNEI. The whole variable domain, filled in from reference TRBV2 and TRBJ2-7, reads EPEVTQTPSHQVTQMGQEVILRCVPISNHLYFYWYRQILGQKVEFLVSFYNNEISEKSEIFDDQFSVERPDGSNFTLKIRSTKLEDSAMYFCASRNIGTGFYEQYFGPGTRLTVT.

The chain links TRBV10-3 to TRBJ2-1, with 16 bases aligning to TRBD2. CDR1 is ENHRY, CDR2 SYGVKD, per germline. V was clipped by 10 bases and J by 6 bases; unmatched bases: 9. This CDR3 has 16 residues. Here the CDR3 reads CATGTSGGVSFNEQFF. CDR3 DNA: TGTGCCACCGGGACTAGCGGGGGGGTGTCTTTCAATGAGCAGTTCTTC.

V is TRBV5-6 and J is TRBJ2-6; D unclear. Germline assignment: CDR1 SGHDT and CDR2 YYEEEE. The CDR3 length is 15 residues. V was cut by 3 bases and J by 2 bases, with 9 bases left in between. The CDR3 nucleotides read TGTGCCAGCAGCTGGAGTCGACCTGGGGCCAACGTCCTGACTTTC. Protein: CASSWSRPGANVLTF.

This clone was seen a handful of times. The chain has TRBV10-3 and TRBJ1-2; D possibly corresponds to TRBD1 (5 bases). The germline V and J ends were trimmed by 4 bases and 4 bases, with 10 bases remaining between them. CDR1 and CDR2 (germline): ENHRY, SYGVKD. This CDR3 is 13 amino acids long. The CDR3 loop is CAISARDRYGYTF. CDR3 DNA: TGTGCCATCAGTGCTCGGGACCGCTATGGCTACACCTTC.

This chain connects TRBV27 to TRBJ2-3; TRBD2 agrees at 9 bases. This CDR3 contains 16 residues. V was pared by 1 base and J by 2 bases, with 4 bases of the junction left unmatched. CDR1 and CDR2 (germline): MNHEY, SMNVEV (reference sequence). The DNA for the CDR3 is TGTGCCAGCAGTTTATTAGCGGGGGCTGTCACAGATACGCAGTATTTT. Translating gives CASSLLAGAVTDTQYF.

A few counts support this clone. V is TRBV27 and J is TRBJ1-6; TRBD1 agrees at 7 bases. This CDR3 has 15 amino acids. The V and J ends lost 2 bases and 4 bases, in that order; junction bases with no gene match: 2. Germline CDR1 MNHEY, CDR2 SMNVEV (reference sequence). The CDR3 loop is CASSLGQDYNSPLHF. CDR3 in DNA: TGTGCCAGCAGTTTAGGACAGGATTATAATTCACCCCTCCACTTT.

The sample holds one count of this clone. This sequence joins TRBV5-1 and TRBJ2-3; 15 bases line up with TRBD2. Germline assignment: CDR1 SGHRS and CDR2 YFSETQ. The CDR3 loop spans 18 amino acids. V lost 4 bases and J lost 0; bases outside the gene matches: 6. DNA of the CDR3: TGCGCCAGCAGCCAGGGACTAGCGGGAGGCACTAGCACAGATACGCAGTATTTT. It yields the protein CASSQGLAGGTSTDTQYF.

The rearrangement joins TRBV5-6 to TRBJ2-2; D uncertain. The CDR3 length is 15 residues. V was pared by 1 base and J by 0 bases, with 7 bases between. The germline CDR1 and CDR2 sequences are SGHDT and YYEEEE. This CDR3 reads CASSLSPANTGELFF. The CDR3 coding sequence is TGTGCCAGCAGCTTGTCCCCAGCGAACACCGGGGAGCTGTTTTTT.

The chain recombines TRBV4-3 with TRBJ2-1; possibly TRBD1 or TRBD2 for D (5 bases each). With 0 bases removed from V and 5 bases from J, the gap between germline ends came to 14 bases. There are 16 residues in the CDR3. Per germline, CDR1 LGHNA and CDR2 YSLEER. The DNA of the CDR3 is TGCGCCAGCAGCCAAGATAGGCGAGGGGCTCACAATGAGCAGTTCTTC. It encodes CASSQDRRGAHNEQFF.

The V and J genes are TRBV20-1 and TRBJ1-1, with D perhaps matching TRBD1 (6 bases). CDR1 is DFQATT and CDR2 is SNEGSKA in the germline V gene (reference sequence). This CDR3 contains 11 residues. The CDR3 loop reads CRGGGPSEAFF. CDR3 in DNA: TGCAGGGGCGGGGGGCCCAGTGAAGCTTTCTTT.

This clone was found once. The rearrangement links TRBV6-6 to TRBJ1-6; 9 nucleotides line up with TRBD1. V lost 7 bases, J lost 6 bases, and 10 bases stayed unmatched. Looked up from germline, CDR1 is MNHNY and CDR2 is SVGAGI (reference sequence). This CDR3 spans 16 amino acids. The CDR3 reads CASTQTGTGINSPLHF. The CDR3 DNA reads TGTGCCAGCACTCAAACCGGGACAGGGATTAATTCACCCCTCCACTTT.

This chain uses TRBV5-4 with TRBJ1-1; D remains ambiguous. The CDR3 has 13 amino acids. CDR1 and CDR2 from the germline V gene are SGHNT and YYREEE (reference sequence). The V gene lost 0 bases and the J gene lost 3 bases, with 6 bases spanning the gap. Here the CDR3 DNA reads TGTGCCAGCAGCTTGGGGCGGGACACTGAAGCTTTCTTT. Its translation is CASSLGRDTEAFF.

The V gene is TRBV29-1, the J gene TRBJ2-2, with TRBD1 identical over 8 bases. Germline V CDR1 and CDR2: SQVTM, ANQGSEA. The CDR3 totals 15 residues. V lost 7 bases and J lost 1; bases outside the gene matches: 8. In nucleotides, the CDR3 is TGCAGCGCTCGCAAAGGGACAGGGAACACCGGGGAGCTGTTTTTT. This codes for CSARKGTGNTGELFF.

The genes are TRBV7-9 and TRBJ2-1; no clear D gene. With 1 base removed from V and 1 base from J, the gap between germline ends came to 2 bases. Looked up from germline, CDR1 is SEHNR and CDR2 is FQNEAQ (reference sequence). This CDR3 spans 13 amino acids. In DNA form, the CDR3 reads TGTGCCAGCAGCTTAGAATCCTACAATGAGCAGTTCTTC. Translation: CASSLESYNEQFF.

The V call is TRBV18, the J call TRBJ1-1; perhaps TRBD1 as D (6 bases). Trimming cost V 2 bases and J 2 bases, with 12 bases left between them. Germline assignment: CDR1 KGHSH and CDR2 LQKENI. The CDR3 loop spans 15 amino acids. CDR3: CASSPGRGFNTEAFF. In DNA, the CDR3 is TGTGCCAGCTCACCAGGCAGGGGATTCAACACTGAAGCTTTCTTT. Filled out from reference TRBV18 and TRBJ1-1, the complete variable domain reads NAGVMQNPRHLVRRRGQEARLRCSPMKGHSHVYWYRQLPEEGLKFMVYLQKENIIDESGMPKERFSAEFPKEGPSILRIQQVVRGDSAAYFCASSPGRGFNTEAFFGQGTRLTVV.

V and J are TRBV10-2 and TRBJ2-6; 7 bases agree with TRBD1. The CDR3 length is 15 residues. Trimming at V came to 7 bases and at J to 2 bases, leaving 5 bases not matched to a gene. The germline V gene encodes CDR1 WSHSY and CDR2 SAAADI. CDR3 sequence (DNA): TGCGCCAGCACCGACAGGGATACTGGGGCCAACGTCCTGACTTTC. Its translation is CASTDRDTGANVLTF.